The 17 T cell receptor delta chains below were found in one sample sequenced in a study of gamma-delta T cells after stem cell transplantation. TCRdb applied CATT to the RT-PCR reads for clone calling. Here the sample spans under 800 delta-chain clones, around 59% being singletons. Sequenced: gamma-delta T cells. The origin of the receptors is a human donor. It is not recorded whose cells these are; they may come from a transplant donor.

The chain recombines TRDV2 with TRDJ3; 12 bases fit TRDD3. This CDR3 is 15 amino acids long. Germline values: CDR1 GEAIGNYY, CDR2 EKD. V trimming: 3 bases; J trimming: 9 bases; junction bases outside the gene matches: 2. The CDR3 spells CACDAWGIRTRQMFF. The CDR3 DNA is TGTGCCTGTGACGCCTGGGGGATACGCACCCGACAGATGTTTTTC.

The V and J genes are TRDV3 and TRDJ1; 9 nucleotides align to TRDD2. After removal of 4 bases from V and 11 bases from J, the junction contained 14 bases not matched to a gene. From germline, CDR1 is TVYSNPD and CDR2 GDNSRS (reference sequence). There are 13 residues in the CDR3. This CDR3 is CASISFLPEGLIF. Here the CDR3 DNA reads TGTGCCTCTATCTCCTTCCTACCGGAGGGGCTCATCTTT.

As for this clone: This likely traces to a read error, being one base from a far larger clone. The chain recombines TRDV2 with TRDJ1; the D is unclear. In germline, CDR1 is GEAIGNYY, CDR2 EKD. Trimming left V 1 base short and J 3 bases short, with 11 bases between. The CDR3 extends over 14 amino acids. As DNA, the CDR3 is TGTGCCTGTGACACGATTTGGCACGCCGATAAACTCATCTTT. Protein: CACDTIWHADKLIF.

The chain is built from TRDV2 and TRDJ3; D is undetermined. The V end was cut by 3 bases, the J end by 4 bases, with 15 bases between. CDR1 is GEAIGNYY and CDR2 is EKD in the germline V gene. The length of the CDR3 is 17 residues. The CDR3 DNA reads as TGTGCCTGTGACGTGCTATCGTCTAGATGGGACACCCGACAGATGTTTTTC. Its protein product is CACDVLSSRWDTRQMFF.

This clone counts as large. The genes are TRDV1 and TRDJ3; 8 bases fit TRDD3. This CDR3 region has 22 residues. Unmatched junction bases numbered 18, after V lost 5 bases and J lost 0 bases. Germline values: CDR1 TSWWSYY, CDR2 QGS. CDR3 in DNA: TGTGCTCTTGGGACCGGGTACTGGGGGTCCCGTTCAAGCTCCTGGGACACCCGACAGATGTTTTTC. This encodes CALGTGYWGSRSSSWDTRQMFF.

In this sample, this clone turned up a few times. The CDR3 DNA reads as TGTGCCTGTGACACCGGGGGATATCAGAGCTCCTGGGACACCCGACAGATGTTTTTC. This encodes CACDTGGYQSSWDTRQMFF. This rearrangement joins TRDV2 to TRDJ3; 8 bases agree with TRDD3. V gave up 0 bases and J gave up 0 bases; unmatched junction bases: 6. The CDR3 spans 19 residues. The V gene's germline CDR1 is GEAIGNYY and CDR2 EKD.

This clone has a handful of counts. The CDR3 DNA reads as TGTGCCTGTGACACTGGGGGATTGACAGCACAACTCTTCTTT. Its translation: CACDTGGLTAQLFF. The chain has TRDV2 and TRDJ2; TRDD3 matches at 7 bases. Germline assignment: CDR1 GEAIGNYY and CDR2 EKD. CDR3 length equals 14 residues. V lost 1 base and J lost 2; bases outside the gene matches: 0.

CDR3 in amino acids: CACDQGDLNHYTDKLIF. The CDR3, as DNA: TGTGCCTGTGACCAGGGGGATCTGAATCATTACACCGATAAACTCATCTTT. This chain links TRDV2 with TRDJ1, with 7 bases lining up with TRDD3. V trimming: 3 bases; J trimming: 0 bases; junction bases outside the gene matches: 12. The germline V gene has CDR1 GEAIGNYY and CDR2 EKD. The CDR3 sequence is 17 residues long.

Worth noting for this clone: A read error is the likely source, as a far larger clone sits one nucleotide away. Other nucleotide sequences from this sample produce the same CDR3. CDR3 sequence: CACDTVLGDKKLIF. CDR3 coding DNA: TGTGCCTGCGACACGGTACTGGGGGATAAGAAACTCATCTTT. The chain uses TRDV2 and TRDJ1; the match to TRDD3 covers 11 bases. Per germline, CDR1 GEAIGNYY and CDR2 EKD. The CDR3 totals 14 residues.

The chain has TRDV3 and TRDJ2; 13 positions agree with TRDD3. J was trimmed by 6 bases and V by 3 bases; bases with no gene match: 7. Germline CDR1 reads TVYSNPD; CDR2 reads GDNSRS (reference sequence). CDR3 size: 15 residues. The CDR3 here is CAFYWGIRAAAQLFF. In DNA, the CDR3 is TGTGCCTTCTACTGGGGGATACGTGCGGCAGCACAACTCTTCTTT.

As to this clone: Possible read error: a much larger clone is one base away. The CDR3: CALGGFPISWGIEVVVTAQLFF. As DNA, the CDR3 is TGTGCTCTTGGGGGTTTTCCTATTTCCTGGGGGATAGAAGTGGTTGTGACAGCACAACTCTTCTTT. V and J are TRDV1 and TRDJ2, with 10 bases fitting TRDD3. There are 22 residues in the CDR3. The germline V gene encodes CDR1 TSWWSYY and CDR2 QGS. V was pared by 4 bases and J by 3 bases, with 23 bases of the junction left unmatched.

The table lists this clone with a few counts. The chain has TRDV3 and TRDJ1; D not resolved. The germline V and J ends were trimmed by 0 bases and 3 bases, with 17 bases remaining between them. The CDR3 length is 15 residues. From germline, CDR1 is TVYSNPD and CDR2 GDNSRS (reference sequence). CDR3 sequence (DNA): TGTGCCTTTAGTCCCCAGTACGGTTTGGCCGATAAACTCATCTTT. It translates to CAFSPQYGLADKLIF.

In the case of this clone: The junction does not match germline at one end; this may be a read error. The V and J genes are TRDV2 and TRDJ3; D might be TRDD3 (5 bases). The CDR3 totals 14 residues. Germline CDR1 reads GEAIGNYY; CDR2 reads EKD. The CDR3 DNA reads TGTGCCTGTGACCCCCTCTGGGCCACCCTACAGATGTTTTTC. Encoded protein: CACDPLWATLQMFF.

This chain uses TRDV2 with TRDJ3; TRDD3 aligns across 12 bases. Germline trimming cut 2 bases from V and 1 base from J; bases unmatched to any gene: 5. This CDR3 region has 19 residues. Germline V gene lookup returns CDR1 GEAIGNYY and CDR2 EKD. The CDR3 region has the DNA TGTGCCTGTGACAGTACTGGGGGATACTTTTCCTGGGACACCCGACAGATGTTTTTC. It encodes CACDSTGGYFSWDTRQMFF.

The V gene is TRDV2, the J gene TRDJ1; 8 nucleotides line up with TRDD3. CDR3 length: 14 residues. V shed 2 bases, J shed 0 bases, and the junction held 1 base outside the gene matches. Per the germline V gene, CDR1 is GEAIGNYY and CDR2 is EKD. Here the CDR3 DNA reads TGTGCCTGTGACAAACTGGGGGACACCGATAAACTCATCTTT. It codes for CACDKLGDTDKLIF.

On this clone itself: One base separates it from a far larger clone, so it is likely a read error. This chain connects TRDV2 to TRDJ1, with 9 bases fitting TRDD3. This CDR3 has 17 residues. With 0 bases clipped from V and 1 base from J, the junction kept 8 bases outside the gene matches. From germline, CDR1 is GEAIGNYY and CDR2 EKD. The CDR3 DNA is TGTGCCTGTGACACCGCCGGCTGGGGGATGCCCACCGATAAACTCATCTTT. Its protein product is CACDTAGWGMPTDKLIF.

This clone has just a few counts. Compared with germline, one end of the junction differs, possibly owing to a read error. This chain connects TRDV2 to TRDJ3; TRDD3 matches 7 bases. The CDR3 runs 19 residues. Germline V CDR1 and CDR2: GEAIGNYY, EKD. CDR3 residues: CARDPSGGPRSWDTRQMFF. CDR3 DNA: TGTGCCCGTGACCCGTCTGGGGGCCCCCGCTCCTGGGACACCCGACAGATGTTTTTC.